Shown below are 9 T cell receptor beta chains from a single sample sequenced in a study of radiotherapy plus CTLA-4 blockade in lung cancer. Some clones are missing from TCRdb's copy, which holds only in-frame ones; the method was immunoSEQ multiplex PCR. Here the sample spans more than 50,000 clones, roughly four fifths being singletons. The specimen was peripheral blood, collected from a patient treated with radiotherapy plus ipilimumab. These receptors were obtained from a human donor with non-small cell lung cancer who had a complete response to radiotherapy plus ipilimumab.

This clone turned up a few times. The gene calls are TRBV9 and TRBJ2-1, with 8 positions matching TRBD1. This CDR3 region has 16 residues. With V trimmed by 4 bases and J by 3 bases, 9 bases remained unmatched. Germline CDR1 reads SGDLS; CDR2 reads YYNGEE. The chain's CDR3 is CASSLDGQGVYNEQFF. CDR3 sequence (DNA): TGTGCCAGCAGCCTTGACGGACAGGGAGTCTACAATGAGCAGTTCTTC.

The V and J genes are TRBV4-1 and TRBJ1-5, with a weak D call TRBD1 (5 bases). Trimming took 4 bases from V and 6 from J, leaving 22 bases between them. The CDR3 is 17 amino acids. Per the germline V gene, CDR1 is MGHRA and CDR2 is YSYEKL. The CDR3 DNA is TGCGCCAGCAGCCTTCTGTATGACAGCCACATGGGTCAGCCCCAGCATTTT. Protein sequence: CASSLLYDSHMGQPQHF.

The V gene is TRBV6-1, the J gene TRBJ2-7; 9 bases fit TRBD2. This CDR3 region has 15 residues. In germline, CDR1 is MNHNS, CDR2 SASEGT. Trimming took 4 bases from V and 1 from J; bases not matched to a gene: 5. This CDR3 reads CASSGSTSGSYEQYF. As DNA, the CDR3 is TGTGCCAGCAGTGGCTCGACTAGCGGATCCTACGAGCAGTACTTC.

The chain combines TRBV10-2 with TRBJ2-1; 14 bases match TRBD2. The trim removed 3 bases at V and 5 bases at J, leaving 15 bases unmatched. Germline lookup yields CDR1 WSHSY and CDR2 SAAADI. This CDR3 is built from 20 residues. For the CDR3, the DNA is TGCGCCAGCAGTGAACCACGGACTAGCGGGAGGAGGGGGATAAACAATGAGCAGTTCTTC. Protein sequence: CASSEPRTSGRRGINNEQFF.

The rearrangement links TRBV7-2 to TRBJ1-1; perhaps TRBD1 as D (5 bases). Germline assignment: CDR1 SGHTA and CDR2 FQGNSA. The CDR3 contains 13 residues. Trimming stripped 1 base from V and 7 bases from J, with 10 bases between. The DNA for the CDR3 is TGTGCCAGCAGCTTAGGGGAGGGGATTGAAGCTTTCTTT. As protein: CASSLGEGIEAFF.

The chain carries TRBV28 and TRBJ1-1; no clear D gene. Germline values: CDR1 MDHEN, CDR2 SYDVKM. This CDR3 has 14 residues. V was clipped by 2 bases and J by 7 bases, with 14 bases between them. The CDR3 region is CASSLRRVRNEAFF. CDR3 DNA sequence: TGTGCCAGCAGTTTAAGGAGGGTGAGGAATGAAGCTTTCTTT.

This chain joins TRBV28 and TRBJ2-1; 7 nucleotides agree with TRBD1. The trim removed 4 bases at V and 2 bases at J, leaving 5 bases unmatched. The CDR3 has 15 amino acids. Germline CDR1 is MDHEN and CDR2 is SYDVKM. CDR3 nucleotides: TGTGCCAGCAGTTCCGACAGGGTGGCCTACAATGAGCAGTTCTTC. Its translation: CASSSDRVAYNEQFF.

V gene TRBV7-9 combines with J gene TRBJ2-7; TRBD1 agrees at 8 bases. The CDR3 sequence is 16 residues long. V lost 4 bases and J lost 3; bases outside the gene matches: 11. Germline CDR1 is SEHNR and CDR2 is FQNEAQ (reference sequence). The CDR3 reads CASSSIDTTGGYEQYF. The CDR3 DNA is TGTGCCAGCAGCTCCATAGATACAACAGGGGGCTACGAGCAGTACTTC.

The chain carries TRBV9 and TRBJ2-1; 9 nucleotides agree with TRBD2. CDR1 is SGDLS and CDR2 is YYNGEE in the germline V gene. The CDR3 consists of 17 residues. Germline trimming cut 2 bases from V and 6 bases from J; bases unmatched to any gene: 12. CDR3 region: CASSVATSGSLGNEQFF. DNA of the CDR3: TGTGCCAGCAGCGTGGCCACTAGCGGGTCTTTAGGCAATGAGCAGTTCTTC.